This TCR beta chain was obtained from a study of PD-1 blockade in mismatch repair-deficient tumors. Study as a whole: Patients had around 11 mismatch repair-deficient cancer types and were previously treated and progressing.

A note on this clone: Antigen specificity is unknown.

Study-wide findings and caveats: Tumor-resident clones, often absent from pretreatment blood, expanded after pembrolizumab and then contracted.

Trimming left V 3 bases short and J 0 bases short, with 11 bases between. CDR1 is SGHTA and CDR2 is FQGNSA in the germline V gene. This CDR3 region has 15 residues. Sequencing used immunoSEQ multiplex PCR; TCRdb keeps in-frame clones, though not all of them. The sample yields about 120,000 clones, 70% to 90% seen once. All patients were mismatch repair deficient, assessed by either PCR or immunohistochemistry. TCRs were sequenced from a few patients responding to pembrolizumab. This chain uses TRBV7-2 with TRBJ1-1, with D tentatively TRBD1 (6 bases). The source is an adult with mismatch repair-deficient cancer. The sample here was peripheral blood, taken 44 weeks after starting pembrolizumab. The CDR3 here is CASSFGQLLNTEAFF. The CDR3 DNA reads as TGTGCCAGCAGCTTCGGACAGCTTTTGAACACTGAAGCTTTCTTT.